This TCR beta chain comes out of a study of T-cell memory formation after mild COVID-19. A single record per CDR3 protein comes from TCRdb applying MiXCR to the 5' RACE reads. The sample has some 340,000 distinct CDR3 sequences; 10% to 15% are singletons. This clonotype was seen many times. The TCR was taken from a man aged 18-30 years who had mild COVID-19 (a few samples of this study predate the infection). Cell type and time point are not known. The sequenced sample consisted of PBMCs or a T cell subset sorted from them (not recorded which).

The CDR3 region has the DNA TGTGCCAGCAGTCCGCTTGGCAGCTACGAGCAGTACTTC. Translated, it gives CASSPLGSYEQYF. The chain is built from TRBV6-1 and TRBJ2-7; D is ambiguous. Trimming cost V 5 bases and J 3 bases, with 11 bases left between them. CDR3 size: 13 residues. Germline V lookup: CDR1 MNHNS, CDR2 SASEGT.